This TCR beta chain derives from a study of T cell responses to AZD1222 COVID-19 vaccine. Whole-study context: The analysis combined second doses at about 4 or about 12 weeks.

Some clones are missing from TCRdb's copy, which holds only in-frame ones; the method was immunoSEQ multiplex PCR. The sample has 100,000 to 150,000 clones, roughly 90% seen once. Study-level points and caveats: Possibly, clonal diversity was underestimated; donors were largely white British and included more females.

With regard to this clone: Antigen unknown.

This clonotype was obtained from an adult in good health. This material consisted of peripheral blood, taken on day 0 of AZD1222 vaccination.

The DNA for the CDR3 is TGTGCCAGCTCACCAGGCCGGGACTTTTACACCGGGGAGCTGTTTTTT. It translates to CASSPGRDFYTGELFF. The rearrangement joins TRBV18 to TRBJ2-2, with a possible D match to TRBD2 (6 bases). This CDR3 contains 16 residues. The V and J ends lost 2 bases and 3 bases respectively, with 13 bases between them. Germline values: CDR1 KGHSH, CDR2 LQKENI.